Listed here are 32 T cell receptor beta chains from one sample, sequenced in a study of blood T cell repertoires in COVID-19. Sequenced by immunoSEQ multiplex PCR; TCRdb stores in-frame clones only, minus some. This sample has 220,000 or so clones, with around 85% found just once. The sequenced material came from PBMCs or T cells enriched from blood (not recorded which). The receptors shown here come from a woman aged 40 to 50 with acute COVID-19.

The chain recombines TRBV30 with TRBJ1-1; D is unresolved. The V gene's germline CDR1 is GTSNPN and CDR2 SVGIG (reference sequence). This CDR3 spans 11 amino acids. The CDR3 bases are TGTGCTTCCACATTGAACACTGAAGCTTTCTTT. It yields the protein CASTLNTEAFF.

The sample holds a few counts of this clone. The rearrangement uses TRBV5-5 and TRBJ1-1; D is perhaps TRBD1 (6 bases). Per the germline V gene, CDR1 is SGHKS and CDR2 is YYEKEE (reference sequence). Trimming cost V 6 bases and J 9 bases, with 27 bases left between them. This CDR3 comprises 16 residues. The CDR3 region has the DNA TGTGCCAGCACATTAGGACAGACGGGGATCAAATATAAAGCTTTCTTT. It translates to CASTLGQTGIKYKAFF.

This clone was seen a handful of times. This CDR3 is also generated by other DNA sequences in the sample. The chain has TRBV12-3 or TRBV12-4 and TRBJ2-1; D uncertain. The V end was cut by 3 bases, the J end by 4 bases, with 7 bases between. There are 13 residues in the CDR3. DNA of the CDR3: TGTGCCAGCAGTTTGGGCCAGTACAATGAGCAGTTCTTC. Translation gives CASSLGQYNEQFF.

This clone was observed once. The V gene is TRBV9, the J gene TRBJ2-2; D is unclear. V lost 3 bases and J lost 2, with 5 bases in between. Germline CDR1 is SGDLS and CDR2 is YYNGEE. The CDR3 has 13 amino acids. The CDR3 sequence is CASSAKNTGELFF. As DNA, the CDR3 is TGTGCCAGCAGCGCTAAAAACACCGGGGAGCTGTTTTTT.

J is TRBJ1-5 and V is TRBV4-2, with TRBD1 identical over 10 bases. The CDR3 consists of 15 residues. V gave up 0 bases and J gave up 7 bases; unmatched junction bases: 3. CDR1 and CDR2 from the germline V gene are LGHNA and YNFKEQ. The CDR3 DNA follows: TGTGCCAGCAGCCAAGATCTGACAGGGGGCCAGCCCCAGCATTTT. Amino acids: CASSQDLTGGQPQHF.

In its sample, this clone was seen a few times. The chain links TRBV10-3 to TRBJ2-7; 7 nucleotides match TRBD1. Unmatched junction bases numbered 12, after V lost 8 bases and J lost 5 bases. Germline loops: CDR1 ENHRY, CDR2 SYGVKD. This CDR3 region has 14 residues. CDR3 residues: CAIATGSGRDEQYF. The DNA of the CDR3 is TGTGCCATCGCGACAGGGTCCGGAAGGGACGAGCAGTACTTC.

This rearrangement joins TRBV3-1 (or the pseudogene TRBV3-2) to TRBJ2-1, with 7 bases identical to TRBD2. This CDR3 has 15 amino acids. V lost 4 bases, J lost 0 bases, and 3 bases stayed unmatched. CDR1 LGHDT and CDR2 YNNKEL come from the germline V gene (reference sequence). The CDR3 reads CASSPGGSSYNEQFF. The CDR3 nucleotides are TGTGCCAGCAGCCCCGGGGGGAGCTCCTACAATGAGCAGTTCTTC.

The chain uses TRBV28 and TRBJ1-3; D is unresolved. This CDR3 has 15 amino acids. CDR1 and CDR2 from the germline V gene are MDHEN and SYDVKM. The V and J ends lost 7 bases and 0 bases respectively, with 13 bases between them. CDR3: CASTLTRNSGNTIYF. The CDR3 DNA reads TGTGCCAGCACTCTAACTAGGAACTCTGGAAACACCATATATTTT.

The chain couples TRBV4-2 to TRBJ2-2; 8 bases are a match to TRBD1. CDR3 length: 20 residues. Looked up from germline, CDR1 is LGHNA and CDR2 is YNFKEQ. V was pared by 1 base and J by 3 bases, with 16 bases of the junction left unmatched. The CDR3 protein is CASSQVQGTGREMDTGELFF. The CDR3 DNA sequence: TGTGCCAGCAGCCAAGTTCAGGGGACAGGAAGGGAGATGGACACCGGGGAGCTGTTTTTT.

There are a few counts of this clone. The sample holds other DNA sequences that translate to the same CDR3. V and J are TRBV30 and TRBJ2-7, with 7 bases identical to TRBD2. Losses at the gene ends were 2 bases for V and 3 bases for J; bases not matched to a gene: 1. CDR1 is GTSNPN, CDR2 SVGIG, per germline (reference sequence). The CDR3 extends over 12 amino acids. Written as DNA, the CDR3 is TGTGCCTGGAGTCCGGGGGGCTACGAGCAGTACTTC. Translated, it gives CAWSPGGYEQYF.

The chain carries TRBV15 and TRBJ1-1; D is unresolved. The CDR3 runs 15 residues. CDR1 LNHNV and CDR2 YYDKDF come from the germline V gene (reference sequence). The V end was cut by 3 bases, the J end by 3 bases, with 14 bases between. This chain's CDR3 is CATSSSTRRDTEAFF. The CDR3 bases are TGTGCCACCAGCAGTTCCACTAGACGGGACACTGAAGCTTTCTTT.

The V and J genes are TRBV29-1 and TRBJ1-2; possibly TRBD1 for D (5 bases). Trimming cost V 0 bases and J 7 bases, with 9 bases left between them. This CDR3 spans 12 amino acids. Germline V lookup: CDR1 SQVTM, CDR2 ANQGSEA. Here the CDR3 DNA reads TGCAGCGTTGAAGACAGGGTTCCTGGCTACACCTTC. Translation: CSVEDRVPGYTF.

This chain links TRBV3-1 (or the pseudogene TRBV3-2) with TRBJ1-3; TRBD1 aligns across 9 bases. Germline values: CDR1 LGHDT, CDR2 YNNKEL (reference sequence). Trimming took 5 bases from V and 2 from J; bases not matched to a gene: 4. There are 15 residues in the CDR3. CDR3 DNA: TGTGCCAGCAGCGGGGACAGGGCGACTGGAAACACCATATATTTT. Amino acids: CASSGDRATGNTIYF.

V usage is TRBV7-2 and J usage is TRBJ2-6; D is possibly TRBD1 (6 bases). The CDR3 totals 16 residues. V lost 10 bases to trimming and J lost 0 bases, with 16 bases between them. In germline, CDR1 is SGHTA, CDR2 FQGNSA. The CDR3 is CATPQGWLSGANVLTF. In nucleotides, the CDR3 is TGTGCCACCCCACAGGGATGGCTCTCTGGGGCCAACGTCCTGACTTTC.

This clone has just a few counts. Other DNA sequences in this sample translate to the same CDR3. The chain recombines TRBV7-6 with TRBJ2-7; TRBD2 matches at 13 bases. Trimming took 2 bases from V and 5 from J; bases not matched to a gene: 6. CDR3 length equals 16 residues. Per the germline V gene, CDR1 is SGHVS and CDR2 is FNYEAQ. The CDR3 sequence: CASSLRTGLAGDEQYF. DNA of the CDR3: TGTGCCAGCAGCTTACGGACAGGACTAGCGGGAGACGAGCAGTACTTC.

V is TRBV25-1 and J is TRBJ2-1; a weak D match, TRBD2 (6 bases). The CDR3 is 14 residues long. Trimming removed 6 bases at V and 2 bases at J, with 11 bases between. Germline loops: CDR1 MGHDK, CDR2 SYGVNS. Here the CDR3 DNA reads TGTGCCAGCAGGACGGGAGACGCCTACAATGAGCAGTTCTTC. This codes for CASRTGDAYNEQFF.

The chain couples TRBV19 to TRBJ1-6; TRBD1 matches 10 bases. The V gene's germline CDR1 is LNHDA and CDR2 SQIVND (reference sequence). The length of the CDR3 is 16 residues. Unmatched junction bases numbered 8, after V lost 7 bases and J lost 5 bases. CDR3 sequence reads: CASKEDRGINNSPLHF. DNA for the CDR3: TGTGCCAGTAAGGAGGACAGGGGGATCAATAATTCACCCCTCCACTTT.

The chain combines TRBV7-3 with TRBJ2-3; 7 nucleotides agree with TRBD2. After removal of 4 bases from V and 1 base from J, the junction contained 8 bases not matched to a gene. The CDR3 sequence is 16 residues long. CDR1 and CDR2 from the germline V gene are SGHTA and FQGTGA. The CDR3 loop is CASSSHGGGGTDTQYF. The CDR3 DNA is TGTGCCAGCAGCTCCCATGGGGGGGGTGGCACAGATACGCAGTATTTT. Complete variable domain (other parts from reference TRBV7-3 and TRBJ2-3): GAGVSQTPSNKVTEKGKYVELRCDPISGHTALYWYRQSLGQGPEFLIYFQGTGAADDSGLPNDRFFAVRPEGSVSTLKIQRTERGDSAVYLCASSSHGGGGTDTQYFGPGTRLTVL.

The chain uses TRBV9 and TRBJ2-1; 11 positions agree with TRBD2. Germline CDR1 SGDLS, CDR2 YYNGEE. The trim removed 0 bases at V and 6 bases at J, leaving 5 bases unmatched. The CDR3 spans 16 residues. The CDR3 DNA is TGTGCCAGCAGCGTAGGGGCTAGCGGGGGGATCAATGAGCAGTTCTTC. It codes for CASSVGASGGINEQFF.

The chain is built from TRBV5-1 and TRBJ2-7; D might be TRBD1 (6 bases). This CDR3 is built from 13 residues. The V gene's germline CDR1 is SGHRS and CDR2 YFSETQ. Trimming took 7 bases from V and 7 from J, leaving 18 bases between them. This CDR3 is CASRTGPSREQYF. The CDR3 DNA sequence: TGCGCCAGCCGAACAGGGCCTTCAAGGGAGCAGTACTTC.

This clone was counted a few times. The chain couples TRBV10-1 to TRBJ2-7; the match to TRBD1 covers 7 bases. Trimming at V came to 2 bases and at J to 7 bases, leaving 5 bases not matched to a gene. The CDR3 totals 13 residues. Germline-derived CDR1 and CDR2 are WNHNN and SYGVQD (reference sequence). The CDR3 nucleotides read TGCGCCAGCAGTGAGACGACAGGGACAGAGCAGTACTTC. Translating it yields CASSETTGTEQYF.

The chain is built from TRBV5-1 and TRBJ1-1, with 7 bases that match TRBD1. The junction had 8 bases not matched to a gene; V was cut back by 2 bases and J by 1 base. The CDR3 runs to 16 residues. The germline gives CDR1 SGHRS, CDR2 YFSETQ. Here the CDR3 DNA reads TGCGCCAGCAGCTTTTATGAGGGGGCGCCGAACACTGAAGCTTTCTTT. It translates to CASSFYEGAPNTEAFF.

This clone has just a few counts. The V gene is TRBV21-1, the J gene TRBJ1-5; the table names TRBD1, a call not compared with the DNA. TRBV21-1 is termed a pseudogene. The length of the CDR3 is 14 residues. The CDR3 reads CASRTVISNQPQHF. The CDR3 DNA reads as TGTGCCAGCCGGACAGTGATCAGCAATCAGCCCCAGCATTTT.

This chain uses TRBV28 with TRBJ2-5; possibly TRBD2 for D (5 bases). V was clipped by 3 bases and J by 4 bases, with 12 bases between them. Germline V lookup: CDR1 MDHEN, CDR2 SYDVKM. The CDR3 is made up of 14 amino acids. The CDR3 coding sequence is TGTGCCAGCAGTTTCCGGCGAGGGTTAGAGACCCAGTACTTC. Amino acids: CASSFRRGLETQYF.

The chain links TRBV10-3 to TRBJ1-5, with TRBD1 matching 7 bases. V lost 3 bases and J lost 6; bases outside the gene matches: 11. This CDR3 has 16 amino acids. Germline lookup yields CDR1 ENHRY and CDR2 SYGVKD. Here the CDR3 reads CAISDFAGGERQPQHF. The CDR3 DNA reads TGTGCCATCAGTGATTTCGCAGGGGGAGAACGTCAGCCCCAGCATTTT.

The rearrangement links TRBV5-1 to TRBJ2-3; TRBD1 matches 11 bases. CDR3 length equals 15 residues. The trim removed 6 bases at V and 4 bases at J, leaving 7 bases unmatched. Germline-derived CDR1 and CDR2 are SGHRS and YFSETQ. CDR3 DNA sequence: TGCGCCAGCAACCTACCGGGACAGGGGGCAGATACGCAGTATTTT. Protein: CASNLPGQGADTQYF.

The gene calls are TRBV14 and TRBJ2-5, with 7 bases aligning to TRBD1. The V gene end was trimmed by 5 bases and the J gene end by 1 base; junction bases not matched to a gene: 7. Germline lookup yields CDR1 SGHDN and CDR2 FVKESK. The CDR3 is made up of 15 amino acids. CDR3 sequence reads: CASSEWTGGQETQYF. The CDR3 region has the DNA TGTGCCAGCAGCGAATGGACAGGCGGCCAAGAGACCCAGTACTTC. The variable domain in full, with the rest retrieved from reference TRBV14 and TRBJ2-5, is EAGVTQFPSHSVIEKGQTVTLRCDPISGHDNLYWYRRVMGKEIKFLLHFVKESKQDESGMPNNRFLAERTGGTYSTLKVQPAELEDSGVYFCASSEWTGGQETQYFGPGTRLLVL.

The rearrangement uses TRBV5-1 and TRBJ2-1; 8 nucleotides agree with TRBD2. The CDR3 has 15 amino acids. V was clipped by 1 base and J by 7 bases; unmatched bases: 7. Germline loops: CDR1 SGHRS, CDR2 YFSETQ. CDR3 amino acids: CASSLSTSGINEQFF. The CDR3 coding sequence is TGCGCCAGCAGCTTGTCTACTAGCGGAATAAATGAGCAGTTCTTC.

This CDR3 reads CASSLEWGDSEKLFF. The CDR3 bases are TGTGCCAGCAGCTTAGAATGGGGAGATAGTGAAAAACTGTTTTTT. This sequence joins TRBV7-9 and TRBJ1-4, with D hard to call. The V end was cut by 1 base, the J end by 7 bases, with 13 bases between. The germline V gene has CDR1 SEHNR and CDR2 FQNEAQ (reference sequence). The CDR3 runs 15 residues. The full variable domain, completed using reference TRBV7-9 and TRBJ1-4, is DTGVSQNPRHKITKRGQNVTFRCDPISEHNRLYWYRQTLGQGPEFLTYFQNEAQLEKSRLLSDRFSAERPKGSFSTLEIQRTEQGDSAMYLCASSLEWGDSEKLFFGSGTQLSVL.

The V gene is TRBV2, the J gene TRBJ1-5, with 8 bases matching TRBD1. The CDR3 is 13 amino acids. The ends lost 7 bases at V and 2 bases at J; junction bases unmatched: 1. CDR1 is SNHLY and CDR2 is FYNNEI in the germline V gene. The CDR3 reads CASKQGGNQPQHF. Written as DNA, the CDR3 is TGTGCCAGCAAACAGGGGGGCAATCAGCCCCAGCATTTT.

The chain is built from TRBV18 and TRBJ2-1; a weak D match, TRBD2 (6 bases). Germline V gene data show CDR1 as KGHSH and CDR2 as LQKENI. The CDR3 runs to 18 residues. V was trimmed by 1 base and J by 2 bases, leaving 18 bases between them. The CDR3 spells CASSPLSIWDSTYNEQFF. In nucleotides, the CDR3 is TGTGCCAGCTCACCACTTTCAATCTGGGACTCGACCTACAATGAGCAGTTCTTC.

The genes are TRBV19 and TRBJ1-2, with TRBD1 matching 10 bases. Germline V gives CDR1 LNHDA, CDR2 SQIVND (reference sequence). CDR3 length: 14 residues. The J segment lost 6 bases and the V segment lost 5 bases, leaving 6 bases of the junction unmatched. The chain's CDR3 is CASSDRGRWHGYTF. The CDR3, as DNA: TGTGCCAGTAGTGACAGGGGGCGGTGGCATGGCTACACCTTC.